The 19 T cell receptor beta chains in this list originate from one sample, sequenced in a study of Tregs in tolerant kidney transplant recipients. Assay: immunoSEQ multiplex PCR; the TCRdb copy retains only in-frame clones and omits some. The sample has roughly 86,000 clones, 93% seen once. Recipients received nonmyeloablative bone marrow transplants from related graft donors, with transient mixed chimerism. This sample comprised CD4+ T cells from blood (PBMCs), obtained 12 months after the transplant. These receptors originate from a human patient who received a combined kidney and bone marrow transplant. Part of the T cell pool may stem from the graft donor.

This rearrangement joins TRBV25-1 to TRBJ2-7; perhaps TRBD1 as D (5 bases). The germline CDR1 and CDR2 sequences are MGHDK and SYGVNS. V was cut by 7 bases and J by 3 bases, with 22 bases left in between. This CDR3 is built from 16 residues. CDR3 loop: CASTQSRAGFDYEQYF. In DNA, the CDR3 is TGTGCCAGCACCCAAAGTCGGGCAGGGTTCGACTACGAGCAGTACTTC.

J is TRBJ2-7 and V is TRBV19, with a tentative D call TRBD1 (5 bases). Germline V gene sequence: CDR1 LNHDA, CDR2 SQIVND (reference sequence). This CDR3 is 14 amino acids long. V lost 7 bases, J lost 5 bases, and 18 bases lay in between. CDR3 coding DNA: TGTGCCAGTAAAGACAGCTCCTTCTCGAACGAGCAGTACTTC. Translating gives CASKDSSFSNEQYF. The full variable domain, completed using reference TRBV19 and TRBJ2-7, is DGGITQSPKYLFRKEGQNVTLSCEQNLNHDAMYWYRQDPGQGLRLIYYSQIVNDFQKGDIAEGYSVSREKKESFPLTVTSAQKNPTAFYLCASKDSSFSNEQYFGPGTRLTVT.

The CDR3 DNA is TGCGCCAGCAGCTTGGTACAGGGGGGGAACACTGAAGCTTTCTTT. Its protein is CASSLVQGGNTEAFF. The V call is TRBV5-1, the J call TRBJ1-1; TRBD1 agrees at 8 bases. This CDR3 comprises 15 residues. CDR1 and CDR2 (germline): SGHRS, YFSETQ. V gave up 0 bases and J gave up 1 base; unmatched junction bases: 2.

V usage is TRBV4-1 and J usage is TRBJ2-5, with a weak D call TRBD1 (6 bases). Germline V gives CDR1 MGHRA, CDR2 YSYEKL. The CDR3 consists of 17 residues. V gave up 0 bases and J gave up 8 bases, with 22 bases separating them. CDR3 sequence: CASSQDRDTPRGYTQYF. CDR3 sequence (DNA): TGCGCCAGCAGCCAAGACCGGGACACACCCCGAGGGTATACCCAGTACTTC.

In its sample, this clone was seen once. One end of the junction fails to match germline, which may point to a read error. This sample also contains other DNA sequences that code for the same CDR3. The genes are TRBV11-3 and TRBJ1-3, with D perhaps matching TRBD1 (6 bases). The CDR3 consists of 14 residues. Germline V CDR1 and CDR2: SGHNT, YENEEA. The CDR3 sequence is CASSFQGTGNTIYF. CDR3 sequence (DNA): TGTGCCAGCAGCTTTCAGGGGACGGGAAACACTATATATTTT.

The chain employs TRBV9 and TRBJ2-7; no firm D call. Germline CDR1 SGDLS, CDR2 YYNGEE. V lost 0 bases to trimming and J lost 0 bases, with 10 bases between them. The CDR3 runs to 15 residues. The CDR3 DNA follows: TGTGCCAGCAGCGTAGGGCAGGTGAGCTCCTACGAGCAGTACTTC. Translating it yields CASSVGQVSSYEQYF. The full variable domain, in which reference TRBV9 and TRBJ2-7 provide the parts outside the CDR3, is DSGVTQTPKHLITATGQRVTLRCSPRSGDLSVYWYQQSLDQGLQFLIQYYNGEERAKGNILERFSAQQFPDLHSELNLSSLELGDSALYFCASSVGQVSSYEQYFGPGTRLTVT.

This chain links TRBV7-2 with TRBJ1-4, with TRBD1 as a possible D gene (6 bases). Germline V gene sequence: CDR1 SGHTA, CDR2 FQGNSA. The CDR3 has 14 amino acids. V lost 5 bases, J lost 1 base, and 8 bases lay in between. The CDR3 sequence is CASSTGITNEKLFF. The CDR3 nucleotides read TGTGCCAGCAGCACAGGGATAACTAATGAAAAACTGTTTTTT.

V and J are TRBV29-1 and TRBJ1-5; possible D gene TRBD1, 6 bases. V gave up 6 bases and J gave up 5 bases, with 11 bases separating them. This CDR3 is built from 12 residues. Germline assignment: CDR1 SQVTM and CDR2 ANQGSEA. The CDR3 reads CSVGQRDQPQHF. CDR3 bases: TGCAGCGTAGGACAGCGTGATCAGCCCCAGCATTTT.

The J gene is TRBJ2-3, the V gene TRBV12-5; 8 bases match TRBD2. V shed 3 bases, J shed 6 bases, and the junction held 17 bases outside the gene matches. CDR3 length equals 18 residues. The germline V gene encodes CDR1 LGHNT and CDR2 FRNRAP. The CDR3 bases are TGTGCTAGTGGTTTCCCCCTAGGACTAGCCGCCAAGCCGGATACGCAGTATTTT. The encoded protein is CASGFPLGLAAKPDTQYF. The complete variable domain, with remaining parts taken from reference TRBV12-5 and TRBJ2-3, reads DARVTQTPRHKVTEMGQEVTMRCQPILGHNTVFWYRQTMMQGLELLAYFRNRAPLDDSGMPKDRFSAEMPDATLATLKIQPSEPRDSAVYFCASGFPLGLAAKPDTQYFGPGTRLTVL.

The V and J genes are TRBV4-1 and TRBJ2-7, with 7 bases fitting TRBD2. This CDR3 is built from 15 residues. V lost 4 bases to trimming and J lost 2 bases; unmatched junction nucleotides: 8. Germline V gene lookup returns CDR1 MGHRA and CDR2 YSYEKL. The CDR3 reads CASSPDREATYEQYF. In DNA form, the CDR3 reads TGCGCCAGCAGCCCCGATCGGGAGGCTACCTACGAGCAGTACTTC.

This chain uses TRBV11-1 with TRBJ2-1, with no clear D. Germline V lookup: CDR1 SGHAT, CDR2 FQDESV (reference sequence). With 1 base removed from V and 5 bases from J, the gap between germline ends came to 12 bases. This CDR3 spans 15 amino acids. The CDR3 nucleotides are TGTGCCAGCAGCTTAGAGGAGCCACGACACAATGAGCAGTTCTTC. This translates into CASSLEEPRHNEQFF.

The count of this clone is one. J is TRBJ2-5 and V is TRBV7-6; 14 nucleotides match TRBD2. The CDR3 is 19 amino acids. V lost 2 bases, J lost 2 bases, and 10 bases stayed unmatched. Germline CDR1 reads SGHVS; CDR2 reads FNYEAQ. The CDR3 DNA reads as TGTGCCAGCAGCTTAACAGGGAAGGGACTAGCGGGGGAACAAGAGACCCAGTACTTC. This encodes CASSLTGKGLAGEQETQYF.

The chain joins TRBV9 to TRBJ2-3; TRBD2 agrees at 9 bases. The germline CDR1 and CDR2 sequences are SGDLS and YYNGEE. With 0 bases clipped from V and 3 bases from J, the junction kept 8 bases outside the gene matches. CDR3 length: 17 residues. The CDR3 loop is CASSVVASGGLTDTQYF. In DNA, the CDR3 is TGTGCCAGCAGCGTAGTAGCAAGCGGGGGGCTTACAGATACGCAGTATTTT.

J is TRBJ1-1 and V is TRBV12-5; D gene unclear. Deletions cut 5 bases from V and 8 bases from J, with 12 bases between. The germline V gene has CDR1 LGHNT and CDR2 FRNRAP. The CDR3 has 12 residues. CDR3 sequence: CASGTPIWEAFF. The CDR3 region has the DNA TGTGCTAGTGGTACACCAATATGGGAAGCTTTCTTT.

The chain has TRBV5-1 and TRBJ1-1; the D gene is possibly TRBD1 (6 bases). Deletions cut 2 bases from V and 8 bases from J, with 10 bases between. Germline V gene data show CDR1 as SGHRS and CDR2 as YFSETQ. The CDR3 has 12 residues. The CDR3 loop reads CASSFEGGEAFF. In DNA, the CDR3 is TGCGCCAGCAGCTTTGAGGGGGGGGAAGCTTTCTTT.

V usage is TRBV11-2 and J usage is TRBJ1-3, with a possible D match to TRBD1 (5 bases). Between the trimmed V and J ends, which lost 6 bases and 0 bases, there was a span of 15 bases. Germline V gene lookup returns CDR1 SGHAT and CDR2 FQNNGV. The CDR3 sequence is 16 residues long. The CDR3 sequence is CASREWGGLSGNTIYF. For the CDR3, the DNA is TGTGCCAGCAGGGAATGGGGGGGACTCTCTGGAAACACCATATATTTT.

The chain links TRBV30 to TRBJ2-7; D possibly corresponds to TRBD1 (5 bases). Germline CDR1 and CDR2: GTSNPN and SVGIG (reference sequence). The ends were cut back, 7 bases at V and 6 bases at J, with 25 bases in the middle. The CDR3 is 15 residues long. The CDR3 DNA is TGTGCCTCTGGGGCCCTTAGCTCGAGTTTGAGCGAGCAGTACTTC. Translated, it gives CASGALSSSLSEQYF. Drawing the rest from reference TRBV30 and TRBJ2-7, the complete variable domain is SQTIHQWPATLVQPVGSPLSLECTVEGTSNPNLYWYRQAAGRGLQLLFYSVGIGQISSEVPQNLSASRPQDRQFILSSKKLLLSDSGFYLCASGALSSSLSEQYFGPGTRLTVT.

The J gene is TRBJ2-7, the V gene TRBV6-6; a possible D gene is TRBD1 (7 bases). The CDR3 has 13 residues. The V gene's germline CDR1 is MNHNY and CDR2 SVGAGI (reference sequence). The V end was cut by 5 bases, the J end by 3 bases, with 11 bases between. The chain's CDR3 is CASSRGTVYEQYF. In DNA, the CDR3 is TGTGCCAGCAGTCGCGGGACAGTCTACGAGCAGTACTTC.

V gene TRBV7-9 combines with J gene TRBJ1-1, with D possibly being TRBD1 (6 bases). V lost 5 bases and J 0 bases, leaving 13 bases between the germline ends. The length of the CDR3 is 15 residues. CDR1 and CDR2 (germline): SEHNR, FQNEAQ (reference sequence). The chain's CDR3 is CASSPAEGVNTEAFF. CDR3 sequence (DNA): TGTGCCAGCAGCCCCGCCGAGGGGGTGAACACTGAAGCTTTCTTT.